The sequence of this T cell receptor beta chain was determined in a study of T cell repertoires in cytomegalovirus infection. Study overall: Well-studied HLA-B-restricted epitopes and recently identified HLA-C-restricted epitopes of CMV were both used in the study. Both CMV infection and a matching HLA type were indicated by public TCR beta signatures. Study conclusions and caveats: Within the response measured ex vivo, HLA-C-restricted CMV-specific TCR beta clonotypes were dominant.

This clonotype was counted only a few times. Its antigen is still unknown. Between the trimmed V and J ends, which lost 4 bases and 0 bases, there was a span of 19 bases. The V gene's germline CDR1 is SEHNR and CDR2 FQNEAQ (reference sequence). The CDR3 loop spans 18 amino acids. TCRdb re-called the reads through MiXCR, storing one row per CDR3 protein. The repertoire holds about 830,000 distinct CDR3 sequences, with 30% to 35% as singletons. Here the sequenced sample was cultured CD8+ T cells from PBMCs, taken from culture after CMV antigen stimulation. The clonotype originates from a human donor in good health (CMV status not recorded). Some clones in this sample may be carry-over from other donors' samples. V usage is TRBV7-9 and J usage is TRBJ1-3, with D maybe TRBD1 (5 bases). CDR3 DNA sequence: TGTGCCAGCAGCTCTACACGGGACCCAGTCGACTCTGGAAACACCATATATTTT. Encoded protein: CASSSTRDPVDSGNTIYF.